The 2 T cell receptor beta chains presented below share a single source sample, sequenced in a study of Graves' ophthalmopathy and Graves' hyperthyroidism. Amplification targeted the TCR beta CDR3 regions, with RNA transcripts as the source material. An initial RT-PCR round employing HTBI primers preceded a second-round multiplex PCR. TCRdb redid the calling of the multiplex PCR reads with MiXCR, one entry per CDR3 protein. The data hold about 1.2 million distinct CDR3 sequences, with about 40% observed a single time. Sequenced: peripheral blood or thyroid tissue (not recorded which). These receptors were taken from an adult man with Graves' hyperthyroidism.

On this clonotype itself: The missing conserved phenylalanine or tryptophan at the end of this CDR3 makes a read error likely. The DNA is left out, because the CDR3 cannot be placed on it with certainty; the CDR3 is given as TCRdb lists it. The chain couples TRBV2 to TRBJ2-2; TRBD1, the table's D call, was not compared with the DNA. Germline V CDR1 and CDR2: SNHLY, FYNNEI. The CDR3 spans 8 residues, counting both ends. The CDR3 here is CASSGQGS.

This clonotype showed up many times. This sequence joins TRBV12-3 or TRBV12-4 and TRBJ2-2; D gene uncertain. The CDR3 has 13 amino acids. Trimming pared 6 bases from V and 6 bases from J, leaving 11 bases between. CDR3 nucleotide sequence: TGTGCCAGCAGGATTAGGGTCTCCGGGGAGCTGTTTTTT. As protein: CASRIRVSGELFF.